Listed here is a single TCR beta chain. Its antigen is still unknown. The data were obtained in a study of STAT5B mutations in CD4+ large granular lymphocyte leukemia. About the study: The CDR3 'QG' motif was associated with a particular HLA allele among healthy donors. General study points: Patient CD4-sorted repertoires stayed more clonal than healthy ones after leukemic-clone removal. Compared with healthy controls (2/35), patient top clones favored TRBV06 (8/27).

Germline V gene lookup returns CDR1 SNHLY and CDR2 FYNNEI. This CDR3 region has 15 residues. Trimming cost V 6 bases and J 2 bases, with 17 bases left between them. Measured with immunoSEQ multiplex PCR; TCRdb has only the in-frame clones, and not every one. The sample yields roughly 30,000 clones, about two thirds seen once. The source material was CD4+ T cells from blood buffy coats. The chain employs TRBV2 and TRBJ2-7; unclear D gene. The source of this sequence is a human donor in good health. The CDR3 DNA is TGTGCCAGCAGCGAGAGGAGCGACCGACCCTACGAGCAGTACTTC. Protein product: CASSERSDRPYEQYF.